This T cell receptor beta chain was retrieved from a study of blood T cell repertoires in COVID-19. In the source study's methods: Estimates of nucleated cell counts were drawn from the amplification of reference gene primers. Data came from immunoSEQ multiplex PCR; TCRdb stores just in-frame clones and leaves some out. That table furnishes V, J and clone size, whereas the DNA furnished D and trimming. This table has more than 90,000 clones, 60% to 85% appearing once. Germline lookup yields CDR1 SGHDN and CDR2 FVKESK. The CDR3 consists of 13 residues. Trimming cost V 2 bases and J 9 bases; bases outside gene matches: 6.

The receptor's source is a man between 65 and 79 years old with acute or convalescent COVID-19. This chain links TRBV14 with TRBJ2-7, with 8 bases fitting TRBD1. Sequencing input: peripheral blood. CDR3 in amino acids: CASSQQGADVQYF. CDR3 in DNA: TGTGCCAGCAGCCAACAGGGGGCAGATGTGCAGTACTTC.